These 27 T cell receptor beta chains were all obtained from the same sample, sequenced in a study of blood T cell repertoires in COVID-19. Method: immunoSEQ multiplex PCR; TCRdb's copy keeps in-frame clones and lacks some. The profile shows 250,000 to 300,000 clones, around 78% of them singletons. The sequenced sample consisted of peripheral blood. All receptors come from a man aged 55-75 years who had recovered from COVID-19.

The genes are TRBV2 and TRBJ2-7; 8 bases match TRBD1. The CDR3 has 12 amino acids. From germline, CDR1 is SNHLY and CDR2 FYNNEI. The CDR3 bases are TGTGCTCAGGGGGCCTCTTTTTACGAGCAGTACTTC. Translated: CAQGASFYEQYF.

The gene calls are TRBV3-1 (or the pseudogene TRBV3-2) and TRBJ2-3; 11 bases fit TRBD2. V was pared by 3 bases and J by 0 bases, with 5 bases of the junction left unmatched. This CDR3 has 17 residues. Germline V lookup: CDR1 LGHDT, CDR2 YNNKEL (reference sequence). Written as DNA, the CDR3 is TGTGCCAGCAGCCACCTGGGACTAGCGGATAGCACAGATACGCAGTATTTT. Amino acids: CASSHLGLADSTDTQYF.

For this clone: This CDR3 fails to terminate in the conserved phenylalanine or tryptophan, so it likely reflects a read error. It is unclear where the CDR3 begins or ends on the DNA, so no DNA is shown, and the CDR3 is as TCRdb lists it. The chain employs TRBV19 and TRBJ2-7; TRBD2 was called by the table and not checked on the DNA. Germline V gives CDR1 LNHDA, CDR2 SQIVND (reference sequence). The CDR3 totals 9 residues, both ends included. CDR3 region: CASSIKFGS.

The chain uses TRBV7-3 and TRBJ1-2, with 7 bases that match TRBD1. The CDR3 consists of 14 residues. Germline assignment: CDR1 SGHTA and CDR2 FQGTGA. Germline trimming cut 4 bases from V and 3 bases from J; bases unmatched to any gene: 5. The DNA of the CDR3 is TGTGCCAGCAGCTCTACAGGGGATCACTATGGCTACACCTTC. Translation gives CASSSTGDHYGYTF.

In DNA form, the CDR3 reads TGTGCCAGTAGTGGACAGGGGATGTCAGATACGCAGTATTTT. Encoded protein: CASSGQGMSDTQYF. V is TRBV19 and J is TRBJ2-3; 9 bases match TRBD1. Unmatched junction bases numbered 4, after V lost 5 bases and J lost 4 bases. Germline V lookup: CDR1 LNHDA, CDR2 SQIVND (reference sequence). The CDR3 loop spans 14 amino acids.

The CDR3 region is CASSVHGQSNYGYTF. For the CDR3, the DNA is TGTGCCAGCAGTGTGCACGGACAGTCTAACTATGGCTACACCTTC. The J gene is TRBJ1-2, the V gene TRBV2; tentative D call: TRBD1 (6 bases). The CDR3 runs to 15 residues. The ends were cut back, 4 bases at V and 0 bases at J, with 12 bases in the middle. CDR1 and CDR2 from the germline V gene are SNHLY and FYNNEI.

The CDR3 protein is CASSPLAGGPNEQFF. The CDR3 region has the DNA TGTGCCAGCAGTCCTCTTGCGGGAGGGCCCAATGAGCAGTTCTTC. This sequence joins TRBV6-5 and TRBJ2-1; 9 nucleotides match TRBD2. Germline V gene data show CDR1 as MNHEY and CDR2 as SVGAGI. V lost 5 bases and J lost 6; bases outside the gene matches: 8. This CDR3 is 15 amino acids long.

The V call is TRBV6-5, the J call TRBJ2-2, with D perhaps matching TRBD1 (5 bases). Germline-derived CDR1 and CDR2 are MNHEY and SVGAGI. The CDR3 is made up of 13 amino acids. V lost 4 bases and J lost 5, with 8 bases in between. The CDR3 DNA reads TGTGCCAGCAGTTTTGACAGTACCGGGGAGCTGTTTTTT. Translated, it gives CASSFDSTGELFF.

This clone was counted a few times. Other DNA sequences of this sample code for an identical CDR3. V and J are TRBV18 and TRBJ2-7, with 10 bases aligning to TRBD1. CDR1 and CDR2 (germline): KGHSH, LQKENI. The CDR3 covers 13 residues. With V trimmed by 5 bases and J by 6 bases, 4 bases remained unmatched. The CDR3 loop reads CASSRDRGGEQYF. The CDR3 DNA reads TGTGCCAGCTCAAGGGACAGGGGAGGCGAGCAGTACTTC.

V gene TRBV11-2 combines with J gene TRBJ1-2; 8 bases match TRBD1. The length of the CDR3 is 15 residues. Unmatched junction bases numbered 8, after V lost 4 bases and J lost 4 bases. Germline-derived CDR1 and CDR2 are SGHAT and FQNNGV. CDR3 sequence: CASSSLGQGSYGYTF. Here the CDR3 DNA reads TGTGCCAGCAGCTCCCTAGGACAGGGATCCTATGGCTACACCTTC.

The CDR3 here is CAISDLAGGTGETQYF. CDR3 in DNA: TGTGCCATCAGTGACCTAGCGGGGGGAACGGGAGAGACCCAGTACTTC. The J gene is TRBJ2-5, the V gene TRBV10-3, with 11 bases identical to TRBD2. The length of the CDR3 is 16 residues. CDR1 ENHRY and CDR2 SYGVKD come from the germline V gene. Trimming took 3 bases from V and 4 from J; bases not matched to a gene: 7.

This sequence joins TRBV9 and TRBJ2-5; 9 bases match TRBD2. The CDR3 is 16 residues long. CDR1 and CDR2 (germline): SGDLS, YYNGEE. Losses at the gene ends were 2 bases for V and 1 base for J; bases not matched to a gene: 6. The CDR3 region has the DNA TGTGCCAGCAGCGTCGGGGCTAGCGGGGTCCAAGAGACCCAGTACTTC. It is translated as CASSVGASGVQETQYF.

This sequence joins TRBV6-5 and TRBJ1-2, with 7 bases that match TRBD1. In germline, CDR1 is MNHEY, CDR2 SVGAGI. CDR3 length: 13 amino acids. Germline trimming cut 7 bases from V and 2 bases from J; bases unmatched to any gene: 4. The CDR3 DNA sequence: TGTGCCAGCAATAGGGGGCTCAACTATGGCTACACCTTC. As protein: CASNRGLNYGYTF.

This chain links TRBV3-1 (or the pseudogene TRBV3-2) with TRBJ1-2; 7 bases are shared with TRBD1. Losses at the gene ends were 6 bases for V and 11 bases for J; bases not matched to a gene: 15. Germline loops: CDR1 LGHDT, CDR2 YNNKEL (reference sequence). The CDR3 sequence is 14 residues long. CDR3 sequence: CASRHLGQDIRYTF. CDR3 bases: TGTGCCAGCAGGCATCTCGGACAGGACATACGGTACACCTTC.

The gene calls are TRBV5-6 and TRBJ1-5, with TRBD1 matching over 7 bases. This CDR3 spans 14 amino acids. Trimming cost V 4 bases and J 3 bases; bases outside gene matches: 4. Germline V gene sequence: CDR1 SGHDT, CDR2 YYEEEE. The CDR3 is CASSEGQFNQPQHF. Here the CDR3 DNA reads TGTGCCAGCAGCGAGGGACAGTTCAATCAGCCCCAGCATTTT. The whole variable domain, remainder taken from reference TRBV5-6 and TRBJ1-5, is DAGVTQSPTHLIKTRGQQVTLRCSPKSGHDTVSWYQQALGQGPQFIFQYYEEEERQRGNFPDRFSGHQFPNYSSELNVNALLLGDSALYLCASSEGQFNQPQHFGDGTRLSIL.

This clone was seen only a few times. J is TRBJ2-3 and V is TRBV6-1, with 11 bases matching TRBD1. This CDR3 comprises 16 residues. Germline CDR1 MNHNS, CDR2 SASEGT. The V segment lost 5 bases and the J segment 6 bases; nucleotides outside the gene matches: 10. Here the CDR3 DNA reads TGTGCCAGCAGTAAAGGGGGGACAGGGGGTAGGGATACGCAGTATTTT. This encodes CASSKGGTGGRDTQYF.

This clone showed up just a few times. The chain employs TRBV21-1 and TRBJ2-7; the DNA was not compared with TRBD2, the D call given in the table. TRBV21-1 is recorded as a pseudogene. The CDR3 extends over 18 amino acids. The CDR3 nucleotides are TGTGCCAGCAGCAAAGGCGCTAGCGGGGGAAAGAAATCCTACGAGCAGTACTTC. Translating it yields CASSKGASGGKKSYEQYF.

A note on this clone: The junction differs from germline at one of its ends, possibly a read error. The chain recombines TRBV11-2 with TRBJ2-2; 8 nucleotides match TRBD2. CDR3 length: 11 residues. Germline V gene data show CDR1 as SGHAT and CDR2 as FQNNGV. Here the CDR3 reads CASSFRGGLFF. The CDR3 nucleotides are TGTGCCAGCAGCTTTCGGGGGGGGCTGTTTTTT.

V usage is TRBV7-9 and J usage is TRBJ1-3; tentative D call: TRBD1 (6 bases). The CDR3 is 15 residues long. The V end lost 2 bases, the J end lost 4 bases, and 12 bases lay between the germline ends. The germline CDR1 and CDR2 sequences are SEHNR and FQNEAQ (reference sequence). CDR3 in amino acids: CASSLYGGSGNTIYF. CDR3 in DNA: TGTGCCAGCAGCTTATATGGGGGCTCGGGAAACACCATATATTTT. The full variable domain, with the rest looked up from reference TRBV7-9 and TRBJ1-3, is DTGVSQNPRHKITKRGQNVTFRCDPISEHNRLYWYRQTLGQGPEFLTYFQNEAQLEKSRLLSDRFSAERPKGSFSTLEIQRTEQGDSAMYLCASSLYGGSGNTIYFGEGSWLTVV.

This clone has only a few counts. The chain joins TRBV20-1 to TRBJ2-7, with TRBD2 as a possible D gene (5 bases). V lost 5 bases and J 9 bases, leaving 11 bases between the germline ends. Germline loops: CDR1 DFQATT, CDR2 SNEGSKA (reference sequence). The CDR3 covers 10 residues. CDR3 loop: CSAHHGGQYF. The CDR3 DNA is TGCAGTGCTCACCACGGAGGGCAGTACTTC.

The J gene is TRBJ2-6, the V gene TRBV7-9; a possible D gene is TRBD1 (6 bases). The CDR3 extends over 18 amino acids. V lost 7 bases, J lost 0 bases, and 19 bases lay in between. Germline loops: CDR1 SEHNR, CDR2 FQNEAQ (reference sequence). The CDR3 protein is CASIRTGSDFSGANVLTF. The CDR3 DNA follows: TGTGCCAGCATCCGAACAGGGTCCGACTTCTCTGGGGCCAACGTCCTGACTTTC. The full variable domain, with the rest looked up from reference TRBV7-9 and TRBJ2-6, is DTGVSQNPRHKITKRGQNVTFRCDPISEHNRLYWYRQTLGQGPEFLTYFQNEAQLEKSRLLSDRFSAERPKGSFSTLEIQRTEQGDSAMYLCASIRTGSDFSGANVLTFGAGSRLTVL.

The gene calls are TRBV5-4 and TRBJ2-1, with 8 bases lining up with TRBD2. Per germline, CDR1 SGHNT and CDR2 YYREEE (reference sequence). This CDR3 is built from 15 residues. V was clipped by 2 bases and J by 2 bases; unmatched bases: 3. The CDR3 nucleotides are TGTGCCAGCAGCTTAGCGGGAGCGACCTACAATGAGCAGTTCTTC. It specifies CASSLAGATYNEQFF.

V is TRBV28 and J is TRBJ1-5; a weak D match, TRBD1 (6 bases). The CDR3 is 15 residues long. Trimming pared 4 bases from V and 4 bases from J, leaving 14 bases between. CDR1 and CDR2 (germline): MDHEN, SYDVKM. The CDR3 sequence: CASSSPGTKNQPQHF. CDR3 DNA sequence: TGTGCCAGCAGTTCCCCCGGGACAAAGAATCAGCCCCAGCATTTT.

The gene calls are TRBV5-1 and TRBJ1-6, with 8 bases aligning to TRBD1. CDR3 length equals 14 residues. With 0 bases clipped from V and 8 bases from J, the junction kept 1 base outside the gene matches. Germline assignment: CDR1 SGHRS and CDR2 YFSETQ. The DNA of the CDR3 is TGCGCCAGCAGCTTGGCAGGGGGCTATTCACCCCTCCACTTT. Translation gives CASSLAGGYSPLHF. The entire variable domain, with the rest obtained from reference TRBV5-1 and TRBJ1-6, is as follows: KAGVTQTPRYLIKTRGQQVTLSCSPISGHRSVSWYQQTPGQGLQFLFEYFSETQRNKGNFPGRFSGRQFSNSRSEMNVSTLELGDSALYLCASSLAGGYSPLHFGNGTRLTVT.

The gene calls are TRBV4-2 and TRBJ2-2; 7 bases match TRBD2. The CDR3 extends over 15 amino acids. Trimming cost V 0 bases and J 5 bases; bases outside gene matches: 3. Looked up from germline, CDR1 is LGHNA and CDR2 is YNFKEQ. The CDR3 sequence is CASSQELGGTGELFF. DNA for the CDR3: TGTGCCAGCAGCCAAGAATTGGGAGGGACCGGGGAGCTGTTTTTT.

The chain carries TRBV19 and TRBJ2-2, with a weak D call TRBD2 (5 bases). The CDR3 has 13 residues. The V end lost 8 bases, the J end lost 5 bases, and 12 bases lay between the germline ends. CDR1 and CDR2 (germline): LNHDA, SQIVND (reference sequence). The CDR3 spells CASRTGTTGELFF. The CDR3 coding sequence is TGTGCCAGTCGGACGGGAACGACCGGGGAGCTGTTTTTT. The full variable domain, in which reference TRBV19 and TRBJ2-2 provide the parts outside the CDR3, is DGGITQSPKYLFRKEGQNVTLSCEQNLNHDAMYWYRQDPGQGLRLIYYSQIVNDFQKGDIAEGYSVSREKKESFPLTVTSAQKNPTAFYLCASRTGTTGELFFGEGSRLTVL.

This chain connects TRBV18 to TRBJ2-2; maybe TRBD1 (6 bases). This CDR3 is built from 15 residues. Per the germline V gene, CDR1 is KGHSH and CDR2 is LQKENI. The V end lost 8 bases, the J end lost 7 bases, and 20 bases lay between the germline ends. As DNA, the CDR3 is TGTGCCAGCCCATACGAACAGGGACGTGGCGGGGAGCTGTTTTTT. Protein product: CASPYEQGRGGELFF.